These 27 T cell receptor beta chains were sequenced from one sample in a study of T cell repertoires in cytomegalovirus infection. TCRdb reanalysed the reads using MiXCR and keeps one entry per CDR3 protein. The table lists around 540,000 distinct CDR3 sequences, 33% of them singletons. Which antigens these TCRs recognize remains unknown. The specimen comprised cultured PBMCs, sampled from culture after CMV antigen stimulation. The origin of the receptors is a human donor in good health (CMV status not recorded). Some clones in this sample may be carry-over from other donors' samples.

The chain is built from TRBV7-2 and TRBJ2-2; D is unclear. In germline, CDR1 is SGHTA, CDR2 FQGNSA. Trimming cost V 5 bases and J 4 bases, with 14 bases left between them. This CDR3 region has 15 residues. The CDR3 reads CASSPLGIGTGELFF. The CDR3 DNA reads as TGTGCCAGCAGCCCGCTCGGTATTGGCACCGGGGAGCTGTTTTTT.

This rearrangement joins TRBV7-6 to TRBJ2-1; tentative D call: TRBD2 (5 bases). Germline assignment: CDR1 SGHVS and CDR2 FNYEAQ. V was trimmed by 5 bases and J by 8 bases, leaving 10 bases between them. This CDR3 has 12 residues. CDR3 sequence (DNA): TGTGCCAGCAGCGAGGGAAACCATGAGCAGTTCTTC. Its protein product is CASSEGNHEQFF.

This clonotype was found a few times. This chain connects TRBV6-2 or TRBV6-3 to TRBJ1-1; D call uncertain. Germline V CDR1 and CDR2: MNHEY, SVGEGT. V lost 4 bases to trimming and J lost 12 bases, with 18 bases between them. The CDR3 has 13 residues. The CDR3 sequence is CASSSEPLAESFF. For the CDR3, the DNA is TGTGCCAGCAGTTCGGAGCCCTTGGCGGAATCTTTCTTT.

Here the CDR3 reads CASTRLAGVNEQFF. CDR3 coding DNA: TGTGCCAGCACGCGGCTAGCGGGAGTTAATGAGCAGTTCTTC. The chain uses TRBV6-2 or TRBV6-3 and TRBJ2-1; the match to TRBD2 covers 10 bases. The CDR3 length is 14 residues. CDR1 is MNHEY, CDR2 SVGEGT, per germline. V was clipped by 7 bases and J by 7 bases; unmatched bases: 7.

In this sample, this clonotype turned up a few times. This rearrangement joins TRBV12-3 or TRBV12-4 to TRBJ1-2; D is ambiguous. V was trimmed by 10 bases and J by 5 bases, leaving 11 bases between them. The CDR3 contains 11 residues. CDR3 nucleotide sequence: TGTGCCACCAAGTTGGATTATGGCTACACCTTC. This sequence encodes CATKLDYGYTF.

This clonotype showed up just a few times. The chain recombines TRBV28 with TRBJ1-1; D gene unclear. The CDR3 length is 14 residues. The germline CDR1 and CDR2 sequences are MDHEN and SYDVKM. Between the trimmed V and J ends, which lost 3 bases and 1 base, there was a span of 9 bases. For the CDR3, the DNA is TGTGCCAGCAGTTTTTGGGCAGCGAACACTGAAGCTTTCTTT. Protein sequence: CASSFWAANTEAFF. Looking up the rest from reference TRBV28 and TRBJ1-1 gives the full variable domain: DVKVTQSSRYLVKRTGEKVFLECVQDMDHENMFWYRQDPGLGLRLIYFSYDVKMKEKGDIPEGYSVSREKKERFSLILESASTNQTSMYLCASSFWAANTEAFFGQGTRLTVV.

This chain links TRBV19 with TRBJ2-1; 10 nucleotides line up with TRBD2. The CDR3 is made up of 15 amino acids. CDR1 is LNHDA and CDR2 is SQIVND in the germline V gene (reference sequence). Trimming took 5 bases from V and 5 from J; bases not matched to a gene: 6. The DNA for the CDR3 is TGTGCCAGTAGTTCCTCAGCGGGAGGGAACAATGAGCAGTTCTTC. This sequence encodes CASSSSAGGNNEQFF.

This chain links TRBV2 with TRBJ2-7; a weak D match, TRBD2 (6 bases). V was trimmed by 8 bases and J by 6 bases, leaving 8 bases between them. Germline assignment: CDR1 SNHLY and CDR2 FYNNEI. The CDR3 length is 10 residues. The CDR3: CASGGSEQYV. CDR3 coding DNA: TGTGCCAGCGGGGGGTCCGAGCAGTACGTC.

The J gene is TRBJ2-5, the V gene TRBV6-2 or TRBV6-3; D gene uncertain. Germline V gives CDR1 MNHEY, CDR2 SVGEGT. This CDR3 contains 16 residues. V lost 5 bases, J lost 4 bases, and 20 bases lay in between. CDR3 DNA sequence: TGTGCCAGCAGTGAGGAAGACTGGACCCTACTAGAGACCCAGTACTTC. Encoded protein: CASSEEDWTLLETQYF.

Only a few counts were recorded for this clonotype. The chain recombines TRBV15 with TRBJ2-2; TRBD2 matches at 8 bases. Losses at the gene ends were 2 bases for V and 5 bases for J; bases not matched to a gene: 7. This CDR3 region has 16 residues. Germline V gene lookup returns CDR1 LNHNV and CDR2 YYDKDF (reference sequence). CDR3 nucleotides: TGTGCCACCAGCAGACCGGGACTAGGAGGAACCGGGGAGCTGTTTTTT. This encodes CATSRPGLGGTGELFF. Variable domain in full (rest from reference TRBV15 and TRBJ2-2): DAMVIQNPRYQVTQFGKPVTLSCSQTLNHNVMYWYQQKSSQAPKLLFHYYDKDFNNEADTPDNFQSRRPNTSFCFLDIRSPGLGDTAMYLCATSRPGLGGTGELFFGEGSRLTVL.

The chain uses TRBV19 and TRBJ1-5, with D maybe TRBD1 (5 bases). The CDR3 has 15 amino acids. The germline V gene encodes CDR1 LNHDA and CDR2 SQIVND (reference sequence). V was shortened by 4 bases and J by 6 bases, with 16 bases between the two germline ends. CDR3 sequence: CASSRGPGPGQPQHF. The CDR3 nucleotides read TGTGCCAGTAGTAGGGGACCAGGGCCCGGTCAGCCCCAGCATTTT.

The chain couples TRBV7-2 to TRBJ2-7; 10 bases agree with TRBD1. V trimming: 0 bases; J trimming: 4 bases; junction bases outside the gene matches: 3. This CDR3 is 15 amino acids long. Germline loops: CDR1 SGHTA, CDR2 FQGNSA. CDR3 coding DNA: TGTGCCAGCAGCTTAGCGTCGGGACAGGGGTACGAGCAGTACTTC. Its protein is CASSLASGQGYEQYF.

There are a few counts of this clonotype. The rearrangement links TRBV6-2 or TRBV6-3 to TRBJ1-5; TRBD1 is a possible D gene (6 bases). V lost 6 bases and J 1 base, leaving 16 bases between the germline ends. The CDR3 has 16 amino acids. From germline, CDR1 is MNHEY and CDR2 SVGEGT. CDR3 sequence: CASRPIRGPSNQPQHF. DNA of the CDR3: TGTGCCAGCAGGCCAATCAGGGGCCCGAGCAATCAGCCCCAGCATTTT.

This clonotype was seen a handful of times. The V gene is TRBV6-2 or TRBV6-3, the J gene TRBJ2-5; either TRBD1 or TRBD2 may supply D (5 bases each). V lost 2 bases to trimming and J lost 6 bases, with 10 bases between them. Germline V CDR1 and CDR2: MNHEY, SVGEGT. The CDR3 is 13 residues long. CDR3 bases: TGTGCCAGCAGTTACCCGGGGCAGAAGACCCAGTACTTC. Its protein is CASSYPGQKTQYF.

J is TRBJ1-5 and V is TRBV4-1; D gene ambiguous. From germline, CDR1 is MGHRA and CDR2 YSYEKL. The CDR3 length is 17 residues. The V end was cut by 1 base, the J end by 0 bases, with 13 bases between. CDR3 sequence reads: CASSQGPAEYSNQPQHF. The CDR3 region has the DNA TGCGCCAGCAGCCAAGGCCCGGCAGAATATAGCAATCAGCCCCAGCATTTT.

The chain couples TRBV6-8 to TRBJ2-3; 8 bases are a match to TRBD1. V shed 5 bases and J 3 bases; nucleotides not matched to a gene: 7. Germline V gene sequence: CDR1 MNHGY, CDR2 SAAAGT. CDR3 length: 15 amino acids. The CDR3 nucleotides read TGTGCCAGCAGTCTCCGGACAGGGCCGACAGATACGCAGTATTTT. Its translation is CASSLRTGPTDTQYF.

This clonotype was seen only a few times. The chain links TRBV6-5 to TRBJ2-3, with a possible D match to TRBD2 (6 bases). The V gene's germline CDR1 is MNHEY and CDR2 SVGAGI. V was trimmed by 2 bases and J by 0 bases, leaving 15 bases between them. This CDR3 is 17 amino acids long. The CDR3 here is CASSYTSLASSTDTQYF. DNA for the CDR3: TGTGCCAGCAGTTACACCTCACTAGCATCGAGCACAGATACGCAGTATTTT.

The chain employs TRBV6-5 and TRBJ1-1, with D hard to call. The CDR3 spans 15 residues. V lost 3 bases to trimming and J lost 3 bases, with 14 bases between them. In germline, CDR1 is MNHEY, CDR2 SVGAGI. DNA of the CDR3: TGTGCCAGCAGTTATTCTGGAAAGGGAGACACTGAAGCTTTCTTT. Its translation is CASSYSGKGDTEAFF.

This clonotype was seen a handful of times. The V gene is TRBV24-1, the J gene TRBJ2-1; 7 nucleotides align to TRBD1. Trimming at V came to 4 bases and at J to 10 bases, leaving 9 bases not matched to a gene. Germline V gene lookup returns CDR1 KGHDR and CDR2 SFDVKD. This CDR3 has 14 amino acids. The CDR3 reads CATSEKQGLGEQFF. In nucleotides, the CDR3 is TGTGCCACCAGTGAGAAACAGGGGCTCGGCGAGCAGTTCTTC.

This sequence joins TRBV11-2 and TRBJ2-1, with a possible D match to TRBD2 (6 bases). This CDR3 is 14 amino acids long. Trimming shortened V by 7 bases and J by 12 bases, and 22 bases separated the two germline ends. CDR1 and CDR2 from the germline V gene are SGHAT and FQNNGV. The CDR3 sequence: CASTSRDGTPWQFF. Written as DNA, the CDR3 is TGTGCCAGCACTTCCCGAGACGGGACTCCATGGCAGTTCTTC. Full variable domain (rest looked up from reference TRBV11-2 and TRBJ2-1): EAGVAQSPRYKIIEKRQSVAFWCNPISGHATLYWYQQILGQGPKLLIQFQNNGVVDDSQLPKDRFSAERLKGVDSTLKIQPAKLEDSAVYLCASTSRDGTPWQFFGPGTRLTVL.

The count of this clonotype is one. J is TRBJ2-1 and V is TRBV7-6; D possibly corresponds to TRBD2 (6 bases). The V end lost 3 bases, the J end lost 0 bases, and 18 bases lay between the germline ends. CDR3 length: 18 amino acids. Germline CDR1 reads SGHVS; CDR2 reads FNYEAQ. CDR3 in amino acids: CASSFFVGTHSSYNEQFF. The DNA for the CDR3 is TGTGCCAGCAGCTTCTTCGTCGGGACTCATAGCTCCTACAATGAGCAGTTCTTC. The full variable domain, completed using reference TRBV7-6 and TRBJ2-1, is GAGVSQSPRYKVTKRGQDVALRCDPISGHVSLYWYRQALGQGPEFLTYFNYEAQQDKSGLPNDRFSAERPEGSISTLTIQRTEQRDSAMYRCASSFFVGTHSSYNEQFFGPGTRLTVL.

In this sample, this clonotype turned up a few times. V gene TRBV12-3 or TRBV12-4 combines with J gene TRBJ2-4; perhaps TRBD2 as D (6 bases). Trimming stripped 6 bases from V and 1 base from J, with 13 bases between. The CDR3 runs to 15 residues. The CDR3: CASSLRGRAKNIQYF. The DNA of the CDR3 is TGTGCCAGCAGCCTCCGGGGGAGGGCCAAAAACATTCAGTACTTC.

The chain recombines TRBV11-2 with TRBJ2-3, with unresolved D. V shed 6 bases and J shed 2 bases, with 12 bases lying between them. Germline V gene lookup returns CDR1 SGHAT and CDR2 FQNNGV. This CDR3 comprises 14 residues. CDR3: CASRSGWDTDTQYF. The DNA of the CDR3 is TGTGCCAGCAGGTCGGGTTGGGACACAGATACGCAGTATTTT.

This clonotype occurred a few times. The chain joins TRBV7-9 to TRBJ2-3; 9 bases map to TRBD2. This CDR3 is 17 amino acids long. V trimming: 11 bases; J trimming: 0 bases; junction bases outside the gene matches: 15. Germline V gives CDR1 SEHNR, CDR2 FQNEAQ (reference sequence). CDR3 in DNA: TGTGCCGGCGGCCTCGCCGCGGGAGGGACTAGCACAGATACGCAGTATTTT. The encoded protein is CAGGLAAGGTSTDTQYF.

This rearrangement joins TRBV7-2 to TRBJ2-5; D is ambiguous. Deletions cut 5 bases from V and 4 bases from J, with 20 bases between. Germline values: CDR1 SGHTA, CDR2 FQGNSA. The CDR3 sequence is 16 residues long. The CDR3, as DNA: TGTGCCAGCAGCGAAGGGTCGGCGGCCCCCAGAGAGACCCAGTACTTC. Translation gives CASSEGSAAPRETQYF.

This clonotype was counted between two and nine times. This sequence joins TRBV6-5 and TRBJ2-1, with 13 bases matching TRBD2. CDR1 and CDR2 (germline): MNHEY, SVGAGI. CDR3 length equals 16 residues. With V trimmed by 5 bases and J by 8 bases, 9 bases remained unmatched. In DNA, the CDR3 is TGTGCCAGCAGTCCCCGGACTAGCGGGGGTCATGATGAGCAGTTCTTC. Residues: CASSPRTSGGHDEQFF.

The V call is TRBV27, the J call TRBJ1-2, with no clear D. The CDR3 totals 13 residues. Germline V gene lookup returns CDR1 MNHEY and CDR2 SMNVEV (reference sequence). V lost 1 base to trimming and J lost 7 bases, with 10 bases between them. In nucleotides, the CDR3 is TGTGCCAGCAGTTTATTAGACCGATCTGGCTACACCTTC. This codes for CASSLLDRSGYTF.